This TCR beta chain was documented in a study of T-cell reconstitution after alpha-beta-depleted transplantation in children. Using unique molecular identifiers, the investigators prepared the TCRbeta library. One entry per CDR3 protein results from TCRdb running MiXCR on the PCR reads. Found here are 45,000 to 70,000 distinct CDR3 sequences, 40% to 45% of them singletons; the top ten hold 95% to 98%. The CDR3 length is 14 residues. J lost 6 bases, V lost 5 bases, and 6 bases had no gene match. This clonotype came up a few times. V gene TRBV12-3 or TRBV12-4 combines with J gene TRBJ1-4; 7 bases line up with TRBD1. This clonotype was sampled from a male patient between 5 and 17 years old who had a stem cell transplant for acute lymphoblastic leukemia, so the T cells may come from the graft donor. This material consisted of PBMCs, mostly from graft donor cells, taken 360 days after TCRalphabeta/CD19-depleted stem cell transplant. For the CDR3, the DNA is TGTGCCAGCAGTACACAGGGGTGGGATGAAAAACTGTTTTTT. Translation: CASSTQGWDEKLFF.